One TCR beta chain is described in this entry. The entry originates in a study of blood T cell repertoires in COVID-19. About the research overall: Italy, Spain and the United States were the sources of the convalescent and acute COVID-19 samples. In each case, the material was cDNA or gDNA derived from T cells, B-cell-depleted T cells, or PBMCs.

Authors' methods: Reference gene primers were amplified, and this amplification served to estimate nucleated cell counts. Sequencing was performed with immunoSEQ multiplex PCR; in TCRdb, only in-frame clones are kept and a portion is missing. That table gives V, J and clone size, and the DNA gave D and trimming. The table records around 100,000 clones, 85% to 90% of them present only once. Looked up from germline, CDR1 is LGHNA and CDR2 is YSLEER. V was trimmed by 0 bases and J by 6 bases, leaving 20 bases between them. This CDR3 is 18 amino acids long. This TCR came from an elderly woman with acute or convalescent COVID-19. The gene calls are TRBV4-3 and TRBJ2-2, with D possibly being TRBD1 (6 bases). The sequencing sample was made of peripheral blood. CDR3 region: CASSQDRARGFSAGELFF. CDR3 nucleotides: TGCGCCAGCAGCCAAGACAGGGCCAGGGGCTTCTCTGCCGGGGAGCTGTTTTTT.